This TCR beta chain came from a study of identical twins. CDR3 size: 11 residues. Germline-derived CDR1 and CDR2 are DFQATT and SNEGSKA (reference sequence). Trimming took 6 bases from V and 5 from J, leaving 10 bases between them. A universal primer site was incorporated via template switching, and the cDNA contained unique molecular identifiers. MiXCR, applied by TCRdb to the 5' RACE reads, yields one record per CDR3 protein. Of roughly 710,000 distinct CDR3 sequences in the sample, roughly 6.2% were seen once. General study results and limits: Conclusions rested on cross-sectional statistics rather than following the same donors. The models gave estimates that fell short of the out-of-frame TCR alpha sharing seen in monozygotic twins. Within cord blood, abundant beta clonotypes carried fewer insertions, but memory repertoires showed no such trend.

This clonotype was observed at least ten times. The antigen is undetermined. The sample comprised naive T cells sorted from blood. This chain joins TRBV20-1 and TRBJ2-5, with D possibly matching TRBD1 (6 bases). The clonotype comes from a man between 18 and 29 years old in good health. This CDR3 is CSAYDRETQYF. The DNA of the CDR3 is TGCAGTGCCTACGACAGGGAGACCCAGTACTTC.